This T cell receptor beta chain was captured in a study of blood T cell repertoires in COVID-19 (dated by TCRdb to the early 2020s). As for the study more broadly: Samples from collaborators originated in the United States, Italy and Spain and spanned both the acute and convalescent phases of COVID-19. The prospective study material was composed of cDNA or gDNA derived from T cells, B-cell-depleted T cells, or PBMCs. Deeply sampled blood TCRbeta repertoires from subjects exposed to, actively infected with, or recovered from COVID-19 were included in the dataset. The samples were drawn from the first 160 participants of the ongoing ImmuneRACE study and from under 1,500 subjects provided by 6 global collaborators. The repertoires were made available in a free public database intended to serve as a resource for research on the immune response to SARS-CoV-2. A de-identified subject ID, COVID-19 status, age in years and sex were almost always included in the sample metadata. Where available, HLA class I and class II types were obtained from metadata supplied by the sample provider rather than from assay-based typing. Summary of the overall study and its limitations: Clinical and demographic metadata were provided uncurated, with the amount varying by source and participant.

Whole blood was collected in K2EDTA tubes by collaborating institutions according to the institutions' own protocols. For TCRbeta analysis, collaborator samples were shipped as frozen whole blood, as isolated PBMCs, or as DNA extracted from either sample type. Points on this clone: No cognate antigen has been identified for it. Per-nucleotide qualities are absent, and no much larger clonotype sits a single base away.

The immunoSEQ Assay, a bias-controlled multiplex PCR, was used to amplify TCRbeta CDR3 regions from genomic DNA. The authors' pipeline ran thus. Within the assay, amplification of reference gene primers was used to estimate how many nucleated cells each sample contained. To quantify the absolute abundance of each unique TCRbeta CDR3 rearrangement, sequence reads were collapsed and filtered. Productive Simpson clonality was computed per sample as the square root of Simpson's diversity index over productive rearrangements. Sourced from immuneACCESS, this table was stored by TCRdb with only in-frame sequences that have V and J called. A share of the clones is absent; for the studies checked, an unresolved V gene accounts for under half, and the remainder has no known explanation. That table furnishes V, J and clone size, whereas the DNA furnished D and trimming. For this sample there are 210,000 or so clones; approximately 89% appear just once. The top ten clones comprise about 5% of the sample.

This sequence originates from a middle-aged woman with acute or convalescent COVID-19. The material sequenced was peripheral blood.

The CDR3 protein is CASSLGQLGDSPLHF. The DNA sequence reads TGTGCCAGCAGCCTTGGACAGCTAGGGGATTCACCCCTCCACTTT. The chain is encoded by TRBV2 joined to TRBJ1-6; the best D guess is TRBD1, with 6 bases matching. According to the germline V gene, CDR1 reads SNHLY and CDR2 reads FYNNEI. The CDR3 covers 15 residues, taking in both the cysteine and the phenylalanine. The read is trimmed to its CDR3 DNA, 45 bases read in frame from base 1. V loses 6 bases, J loses 8 bases, and the germline ends lie 17 bases apart. The full variable domain, with segments outside the CDR3 supplied by the reference TRBV2 and TRBJ1-6 proteins, appears as EPEVTQTPSHQVTQMGQEVILRCVPISNHLYFYWYRQILGQKVEFLVSFYNNEISEKSEIFDDQFSVERPDGSNFTLKIRSTKLEDSAMYFCASSLGQLGDSPLHFGNGTRLTVT.